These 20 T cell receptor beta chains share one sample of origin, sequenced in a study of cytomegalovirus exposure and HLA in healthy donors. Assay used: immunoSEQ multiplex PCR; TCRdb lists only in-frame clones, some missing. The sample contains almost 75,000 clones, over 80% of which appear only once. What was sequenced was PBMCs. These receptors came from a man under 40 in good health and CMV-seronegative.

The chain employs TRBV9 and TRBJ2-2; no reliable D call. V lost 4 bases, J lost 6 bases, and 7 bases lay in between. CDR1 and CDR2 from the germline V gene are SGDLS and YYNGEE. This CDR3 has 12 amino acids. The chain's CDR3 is CASSSYSGELFF. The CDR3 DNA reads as TGTGCCAGCAGCTCGTACTCCGGGGAGCTGTTTTTT.

In nucleotides, the CDR3 is TGTGCCAGCAGCTTAGGGAGTACATCAACTAATGAAAAACTGTTTTTT. It yields the protein CASSLGSTSTNEKLFF. V usage is TRBV5-8 and J usage is TRBJ1-4; D uncertain. Germline values: CDR1 SGHTS, CDR2 YDEGEE. CDR3 length: 16 amino acids. V lost 2 bases to trimming and J lost 0 bases, with 11 bases between them.

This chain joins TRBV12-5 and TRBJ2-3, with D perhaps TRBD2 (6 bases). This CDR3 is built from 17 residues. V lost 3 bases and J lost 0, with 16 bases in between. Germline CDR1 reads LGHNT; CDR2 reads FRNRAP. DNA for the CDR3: TGTGCTAGTGGTTTCCGGGAGCAAACTTTAAGCACAGATACGCAGTATTTT. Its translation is CASGFREQTLSTDTQYF.

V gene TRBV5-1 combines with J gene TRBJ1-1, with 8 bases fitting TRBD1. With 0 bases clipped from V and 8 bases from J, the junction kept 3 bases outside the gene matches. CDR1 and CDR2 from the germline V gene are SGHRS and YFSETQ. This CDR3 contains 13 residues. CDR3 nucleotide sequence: TGCGCCAGCAGCTTGGGGCAGGGGGCCGAAGCTTTCTTT. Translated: CASSLGQGAEAFF.

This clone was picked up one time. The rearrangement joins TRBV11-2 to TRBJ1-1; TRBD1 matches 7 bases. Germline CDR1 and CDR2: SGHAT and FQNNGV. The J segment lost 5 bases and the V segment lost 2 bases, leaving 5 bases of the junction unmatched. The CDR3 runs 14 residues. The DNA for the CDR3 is TGTGCCAGCAGCTTAAGGGACAGACTAACTGAAGCTTTCTTT. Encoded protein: CASSLRDRLTEAFF.

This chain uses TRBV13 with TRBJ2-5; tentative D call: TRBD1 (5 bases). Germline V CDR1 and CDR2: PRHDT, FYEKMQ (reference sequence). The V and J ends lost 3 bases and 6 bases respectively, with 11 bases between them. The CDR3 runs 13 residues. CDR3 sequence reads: CASSFGRGKTQYF. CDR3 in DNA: TGTGCCAGCAGCTTCGGTAGGGGAAAGACCCAGTACTTC.

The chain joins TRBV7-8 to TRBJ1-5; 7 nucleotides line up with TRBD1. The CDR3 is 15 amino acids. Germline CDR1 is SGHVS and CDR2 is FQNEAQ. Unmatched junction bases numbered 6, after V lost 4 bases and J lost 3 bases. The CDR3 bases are TGTGCCAGCAGCTCCTTGACAGGGACCAATCAGCCCCAGCATTTT. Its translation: CASSSLTGTNQPQHF.

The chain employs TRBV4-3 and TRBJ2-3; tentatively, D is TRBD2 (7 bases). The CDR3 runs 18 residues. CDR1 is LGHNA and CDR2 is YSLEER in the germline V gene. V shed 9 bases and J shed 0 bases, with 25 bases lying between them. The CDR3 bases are TGCGCCAGTTCGGGGGGCGGTAGGTTCCCTCAAAGCACAGATACGCAGTATTTT. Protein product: CASSGGGRFPQSTDTQYF.

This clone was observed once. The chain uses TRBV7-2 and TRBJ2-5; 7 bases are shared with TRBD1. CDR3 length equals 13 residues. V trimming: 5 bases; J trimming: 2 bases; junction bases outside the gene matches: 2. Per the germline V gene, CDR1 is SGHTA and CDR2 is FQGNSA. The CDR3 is CASSPDRQETQYF. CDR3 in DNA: TGTGCCAGCAGCCCGGACAGGCAAGAGACCCAGTACTTC.

In DNA, the CDR3 is TGTGCCAGCAGCCCCCTTATCGGGACTAGCGGAAGCGAGCAGTACTTC. Translation: CASSPLIGTSGSEQYF. The chain is built from TRBV4-2 and TRBJ2-7; 11 nucleotides agree with TRBD2. The V gene's germline CDR1 is LGHNA and CDR2 YNFKEQ. This CDR3 contains 16 residues. V lost 4 bases to trimming and J lost 6 bases; unmatched junction nucleotides: 11.

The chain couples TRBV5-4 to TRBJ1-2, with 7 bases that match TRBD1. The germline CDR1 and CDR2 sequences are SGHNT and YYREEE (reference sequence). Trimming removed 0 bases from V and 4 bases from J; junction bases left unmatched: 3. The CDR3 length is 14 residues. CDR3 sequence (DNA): TGTGCCAGCAGCTTGGTTCGACAGGGCTATGGCTACACCTTC. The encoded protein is CASSLVRQGYGYTF.

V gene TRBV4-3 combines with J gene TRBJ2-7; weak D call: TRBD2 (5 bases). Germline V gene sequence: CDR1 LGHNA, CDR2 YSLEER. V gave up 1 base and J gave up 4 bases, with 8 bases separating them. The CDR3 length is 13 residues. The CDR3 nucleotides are TGCGCCAGCAGCCAAGGGACTTTTTACGAGCAGTACTTC. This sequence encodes CASSQGTFYEQYF.

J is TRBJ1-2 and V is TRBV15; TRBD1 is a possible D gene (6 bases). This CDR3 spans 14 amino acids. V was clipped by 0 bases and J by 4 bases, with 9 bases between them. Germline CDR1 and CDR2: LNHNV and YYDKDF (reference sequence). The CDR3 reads CATSRETGSYGYTF. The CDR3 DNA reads TGTGCCACCAGCAGAGAGACAGGATCCTATGGCTACACCTTC.

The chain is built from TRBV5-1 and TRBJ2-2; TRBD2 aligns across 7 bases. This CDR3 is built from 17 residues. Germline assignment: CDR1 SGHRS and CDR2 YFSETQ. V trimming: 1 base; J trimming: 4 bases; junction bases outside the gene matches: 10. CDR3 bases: TGCGCCAGCAGCTTGAGGTTGGGCGGGGGATCCACCGGGGAGCTGTTTTTT. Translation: CASSLRLGGGSTGELFF.

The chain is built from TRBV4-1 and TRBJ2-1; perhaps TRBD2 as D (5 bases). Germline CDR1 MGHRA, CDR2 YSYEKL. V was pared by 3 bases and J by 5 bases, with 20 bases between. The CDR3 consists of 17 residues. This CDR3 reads CASSHIKTAEGDNEQFF. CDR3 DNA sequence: TGCGCCAGCAGCCACATAAAAACCGCCGAGGGAGACAATGAGCAGTTCTTC.

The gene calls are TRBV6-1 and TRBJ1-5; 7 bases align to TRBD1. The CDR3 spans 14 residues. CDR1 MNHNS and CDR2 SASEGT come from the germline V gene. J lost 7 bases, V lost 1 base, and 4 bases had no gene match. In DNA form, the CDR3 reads TGTGCCAGCAGTGAAGAGACAGGGAGACAGCCCCAGCATTTT. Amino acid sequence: CASSEETGRQPQHF.

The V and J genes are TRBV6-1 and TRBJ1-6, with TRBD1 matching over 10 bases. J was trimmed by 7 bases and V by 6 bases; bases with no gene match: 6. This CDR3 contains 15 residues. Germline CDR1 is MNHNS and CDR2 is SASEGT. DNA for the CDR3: TGTGCCAGCAGGGAGGGACAGGGGCGGAATTCACCCCTCCACTTT. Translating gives CASREGQGRNSPLHF.

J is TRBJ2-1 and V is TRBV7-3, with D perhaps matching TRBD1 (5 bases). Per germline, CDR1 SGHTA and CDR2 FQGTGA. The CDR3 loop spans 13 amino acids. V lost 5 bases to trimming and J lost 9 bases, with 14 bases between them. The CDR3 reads CASSRDSGAEQFF. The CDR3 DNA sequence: TGTGCCAGCAGCCGCGACAGTGGCGCTGAGCAGTTCTTC.

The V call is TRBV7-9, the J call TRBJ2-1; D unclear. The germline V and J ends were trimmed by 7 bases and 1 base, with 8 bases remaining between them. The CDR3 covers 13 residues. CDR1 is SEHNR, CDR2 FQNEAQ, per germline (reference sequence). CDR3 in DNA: TGTGCCAGCACCGTCGGGTCCTACAATGAGCAGTTCTTC. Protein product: CASTVGSYNEQFF.

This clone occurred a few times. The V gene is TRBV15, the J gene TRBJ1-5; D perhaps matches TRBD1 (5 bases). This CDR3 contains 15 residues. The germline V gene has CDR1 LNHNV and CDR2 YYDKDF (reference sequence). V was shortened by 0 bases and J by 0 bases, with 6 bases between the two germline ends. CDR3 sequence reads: CATSRETGSNQPQHF. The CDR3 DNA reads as TGTGCCACCAGCAGAGAAACAGGTAGCAATCAGCCCCAGCATTTT. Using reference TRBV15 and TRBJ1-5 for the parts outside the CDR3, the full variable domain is DAMVIQNPRYQVTQFGKPVTLSCSQTLNHNVMYWYQQKSSQAPKLLFHYYDKDFNNEADTPDNFQSRRPNTSFCFLDIRSPGLGDTAMYLCATSRETGSNQPQHFGDGTRLSIL.